This TCR beta chain is from a study of CD8 T cells in ankylosing spondylitis. Findings and limits, study-wide: The authors reported significant enrichment of disease-linked clones in matched ankylosing spondylitis synovial fluid.

Regarding this clonotype: Its antigen is not identified.

TCRdb itself ran the 5' RACE reads through MiXCR, one entry per CDR3 protein. The table has about 240,000 distinct CDR3 sequences, approximately 12% seen once. The V end lost 4 bases, the J end lost 9 bases, and 22 bases lay between the germline ends. This CDR3 comprises 17 residues. This TCR was sampled from a male donor with ankylosing spondylitis or in good health (not recorded which). The sequencing sample was made of blood, either unsorted or a sorted T cell fraction (not recorded which). The chain employs TRBV12-3 or TRBV12-4 and TRBJ1-6, with no clear D. CDR3 residues: CASSSSPVSMGVSPLHF. In nucleotides, the CDR3 is TGTGCCAGCAGTTCGTCCCCCGTATCTATGGGCGTTTCACCCCTCCACTTT.